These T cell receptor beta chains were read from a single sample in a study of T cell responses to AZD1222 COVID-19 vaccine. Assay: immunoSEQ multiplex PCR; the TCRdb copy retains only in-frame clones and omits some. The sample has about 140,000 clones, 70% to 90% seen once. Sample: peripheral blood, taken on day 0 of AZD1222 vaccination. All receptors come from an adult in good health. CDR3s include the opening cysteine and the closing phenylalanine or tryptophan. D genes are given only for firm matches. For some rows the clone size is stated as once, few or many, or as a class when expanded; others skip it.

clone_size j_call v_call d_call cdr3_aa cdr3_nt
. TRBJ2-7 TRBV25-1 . CASSTYLESSPEQYF TGTGCCAGCAGCACATATCTGGAATCAAGTCCCGAGCAGTACTTC
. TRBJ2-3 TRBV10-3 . CAISGVLERDTQYF TGTGCCATCAGTGGAGTTCTCGAAAGGGATACGCAGTATTTT
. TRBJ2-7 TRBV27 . CASSRVGLSDEQYF TGTGCCAGCAGTCGGGTAGGGTTGAGTGACGAGCAGTACTTC
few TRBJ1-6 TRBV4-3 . CASSLSGSDNSPLHF TGCGCCAGCAGCCTTTCCGGGTCGGATAATTCACCCCTCCACTTT
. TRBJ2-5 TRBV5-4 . CASSHKETQYF TGTGCCAGCAGCCATAAAGAGACCCAGTACTTC
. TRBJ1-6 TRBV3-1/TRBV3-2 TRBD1 CASSSNRGYNSPLHF TGTGCCAGCAGCTCTAACAGGGGCTATAATTCACCCCTCCACTTT
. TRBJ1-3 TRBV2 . CASSERERNTIYF TGTGCCAGCAGTGAGCGGGAGAGAAACACCATATATTTT
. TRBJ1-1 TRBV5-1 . CASSFRDGLNTEAFF TGCGCCAGCAGCTTTCGGGACGGATTGAACACTGAAGCTTTCTTT
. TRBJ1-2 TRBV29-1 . CSVEDSGRQGVNYGYTF TGCAGCGTTGAAGATTCCGGCCGGCAGGGTGTGAACTATGGCTACACCTTC
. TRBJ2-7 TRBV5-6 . CASSLGGNYEQYF TGTGCCAGCAGCTTGGGCGGGAACTACGAGCAGTACTTC
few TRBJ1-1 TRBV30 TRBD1 CAYRGGETEAFF TGTGCCTACAGGGGAGGGGAGACTGAAGCTTTCTTT
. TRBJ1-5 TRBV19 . CASSMNSNQPQHF TGTGCCAGTAGTATGAATAGCAATCAGCCCCAGCATTTT
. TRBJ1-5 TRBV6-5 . CASSQGYQPQHF TGTGCCAGCAGCCAAGGGTATCAGCCCCAGCATTTT
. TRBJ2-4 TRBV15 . CATSSRARGIIQYF TGTGCCACCAGCAGCCGGGCCCGAGGGATCATTCAGTACTTC
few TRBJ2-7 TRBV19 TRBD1 CASKGTGDHEQYF TGTGCCAGTAAGGGGACAGGGGACCACGAGCAGTACTTC
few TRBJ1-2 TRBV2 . CASSDSYGYTF TGTGCCAGCAGTGACAGCTATGGCTACACCTTC
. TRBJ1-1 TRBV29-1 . CSVEDSKGLDTEAFF TGCAGCGTTGAAGATAGTAAGGGGTTGGACACTGAAGCTTTCTTT
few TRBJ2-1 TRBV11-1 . CASSPLRSSYNEQFF TGTGCCAGCAGCCCTCTGAGGAGCTCCTACAATGAGCAGTTCTTC
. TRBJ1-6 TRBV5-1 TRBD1 CASSIRTGGSLSYNSPLHF TGCGCCAGCAGCATACGGACAGGGGGATCTTTATCCTATAATTCACCCCTCCACTTT
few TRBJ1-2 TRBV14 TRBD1 CASSRQGYMGYTF TGTGCCAGCAGCCGACAGGGTTATATGGGCTACACCTTC
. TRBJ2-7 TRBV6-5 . CASSPLAGPYEQYF TGTGCCAGCAGTCCTCTTGCGGGGCCGTACGAGCAGTACTTC
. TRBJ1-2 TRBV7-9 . CASSLRGAGGHGYTF TGTGCCAGCAGCTTAAGGGGGGCAGGTGGCCATGGCTACACCTTC
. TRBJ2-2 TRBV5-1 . CASSLGHGELFF TGCGCCAGCAGCTTGGGGCATGGGGAGCTGTTTTTT
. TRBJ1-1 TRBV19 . CASGRVNTEAFF TGTGCCAGTGGTCGGGTGAACACTGAAGCTTTCTTT
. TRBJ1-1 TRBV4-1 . CASSQGTGGPRSTEAFF TGCGCCAGCAGCCAAGGGACCGGGGGCCCGAGGAGCACTGAAGCTTTCTTT
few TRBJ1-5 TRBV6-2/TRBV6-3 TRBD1 CASSYSPGQGAYSNQPQHF TGTGCCAGCAGTTACTCCCCGGGACAGGGGGCTTATAGCAATCAGCCCCAGCATTTT
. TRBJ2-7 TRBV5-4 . CASSYGSGSYEQYF TGTGCCAGCAGTTATGGCAGCGGGTCCTACGAGCAGTACTTC
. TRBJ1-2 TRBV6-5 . CASSYGLNNYGYTF TGTGCCAGCAGTTACGGACTCAATAACTATGGCTACACCTTC
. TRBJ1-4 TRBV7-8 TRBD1 CASSFRTGGNEKLFF TGTGCCAGCAGCTTCCGGACAGGGGGAAATGAAAAACTGTTTTTT